Only one count was recorded for the clone carrying this TCR beta chain. Its antigen is currently unknown. The CDR3 has 16 amino acids. The ends were cut back, 1 base at V and 4 bases at J, with 18 bases in the middle. Germline V gene data show CDR1 as SGHRS and CDR2 as YFSETQ. This specimen belongs to a study of shared clonotypes between healthy human individuals. Study results and limitations: At large depth, rarefaction still showed sorted-subset sequencing to be incomplete. Larger richness was generally estimated for naive than memory subsets.

Using immunoSEQ multiplex PCR, the repertoire was profiled, and TCRdb retains in-frame clones only, with some absent. The data hold around 1.4 million clones, with approximately 98.5% observed a single time. This receptor was identified in a man aged 25-40 years in good health. V is TRBV5-1 and J is TRBJ2-7, with D possibly being TRBD1 or TRBD2 (5 bases each). The sequenced sample consisted of naive CD4+ T cells sorted from blood. Subset reported: CD45RA+ positively selected. Written as DNA, the CDR3 is TGCGCCAGCAGCTTGACAGGAGGCATATTCTTGTACGAGCAGTACTTC. Amino acid sequence: CASSLTGGIFLYEQYF.